The 12 T cell receptor beta chains below come from one sample, sequenced in a study of preoperative IRX-2 immunotherapy in early breast cancer. As for treatment: preoperative locoregional IRX-2 cytokine immunotherapy. The data were produced by immunoSEQ multiplex PCR, yet TCRdb's version contains in-frame clones alone and is incomplete. This sample yields about 26,000 clones, of which approximately 77% are seen a single time; less than 8% belongs to the top ten. The source was lymph node tissue, collected after IRX-2 immunotherapy. These receptor sequences come from a human donor with breast cancer.

The chain joins TRBV15 to TRBJ2-1; a weak D match, TRBD1 (6 bases). With 0 bases removed from V and 9 bases from J, the gap between germline ends came to 15 bases. The CDR3 consists of 15 residues. Germline values: CDR1 LNHNV, CDR2 YYDKDF (reference sequence). The CDR3 sequence is CATSRDRQGISEQFF. The CDR3, as DNA: TGTGCCACCAGCAGAGATCGGCAGGGGATCAGTGAGCAGTTCTTC.

J is TRBJ2-5 and V is TRBV29-1; 12 bases match TRBD2. Germline lookup yields CDR1 SQVTM and CDR2 ANQGSEA. The CDR3 length is 13 residues. J was trimmed by 5 bases and V by 6 bases; bases with no gene match: 4. CDR3 bases: TGCAGCGTCTCGACTAGCGGGAGTGAGACCCAGTACTTC. Residues: CSVSTSGSETQYF.

The chain couples TRBV11-3 to TRBJ2-1; D is unclear. Per germline, CDR1 SGHNT and CDR2 YENEEA. The CDR3 is 15 amino acids. Trimming pared 1 base from V and 9 bases from J, leaving 16 bases between. The CDR3: CASSLGPATEREQFF. The CDR3 DNA reads as TGTGCCAGCAGCTTAGGACCAGCGACGGAACGTGAGCAGTTCTTC.

V and J are TRBV28 and TRBJ1-3; weak D call: TRBD1 (5 bases). The CDR3 is made up of 16 amino acids. The V end lost 8 bases, the J end lost 0 bases, and 17 bases lay between the germline ends. Germline CDR1 MDHEN, CDR2 SYDVKM. CDR3 in amino acids: CASGGRGTNSGNTIYF. CDR3 in DNA: TGTGCCAGCGGAGGCCGGGGCACCAACTCTGGAAACACCATATATTTT.

For this clone: At one end the junction does not follow the germline gene, possibly because of a read error. V gene TRBV6-8 combines with J gene TRBJ2-7, with TRBD1 matching over 10 bases. The V gene's germline CDR1 is MNHGY and CDR2 SAAAGT. This CDR3 has 13 amino acids. The CDR3: CAISGTGAYEQYF. The DNA of the CDR3 is TGTGCCATCAGTGGGACAGGGGCCTACGAGCAGTACTTC.

This clone has a handful of counts. The chain couples TRBV28 to TRBJ1-1, with 7 bases matching TRBD1. V gave up 5 bases and J gave up 1 base; unmatched junction bases: 7. CDR3 size: 15 residues. Germline CDR1 and CDR2: MDHEN and SYDVKM. The DNA of the CDR3 is TGTGCCAGCAGTCAAATGGGACAGACGAACACTGAAGCTTTCTTT. The encoded protein is CASSQMGQTNTEAFF.

J is TRBJ2-3 and V is TRBV18, with D possibly being TRBD2 (5 bases). Trimming removed 3 bases at V and 8 bases at J, with 9 bases between. The CDR3 has 12 residues. The germline CDR1 and CDR2 sequences are KGHSH and LQKENI. The CDR3 DNA is TGTGCCAGCTCACCCCGGGGATTTACGCAGTATTTT. Protein product: CASSPRGFTQYF.

The chain employs TRBV19 and TRBJ1-2, with D tentatively TRBD1 (5 bases). V shed 4 bases and J shed 8 bases, with 17 bases lying between them. The CDR3 has 14 amino acids. CDR1 is LNHDA and CDR2 is SQIVND in the germline V gene (reference sequence). The DNA for the CDR3 is TGTGCCAGTAGTAAGGACATCCCCGTGGGAGGCTACACCTTC. It encodes CASSKDIPVGGYTF.

This clone was seen a handful of times. This chain connects TRBV11-3 to TRBJ1-1, with D uncertain. This CDR3 has 16 amino acids. The germline V and J ends were trimmed by 3 bases and 0 bases, with 14 bases remaining between them. Germline V CDR1 and CDR2: SGHNT, YENEEA. CDR3 coding DNA: TGTGCCAGCAGCTTGAGGTGGCAGCGAATGAACACTGAAGCTTTCTTT. It yields the protein CASSLRWQRMNTEAFF.

The CDR3 nucleotides read TGTGCCAGCAGTGATCAGGGCATAGCCAAAAACATTCAGTACTTC. The encoded protein is CASSDQGIAKNIQYF. This rearrangement joins TRBV2 to TRBJ2-4; D may be TRBD1 (5 bases). The ends were cut back, 3 bases at V and 0 bases at J, with 9 bases in the middle. CDR1 is SNHLY and CDR2 is FYNNEI in the germline V gene. The CDR3 has 15 amino acids. Supplemented by reference TRBV2 and TRBJ2-4, the full variable domain reads EPEVTQTPSHQVTQMGQEVILRCVPISNHLYFYWYRQILGQKVEFLVSFYNNEISEKSEIFDDQFSVERPDGSNFTLKIRSTKLEDSAMYFCASSDQGIAKNIQYFGAGTRLSVL.

The rearrangement uses TRBV11-3 and TRBJ2-7; TRBD2 aligns across 12 bases. The CDR3 sequence is 14 residues long. The V and J ends lost 6 bases and 3 bases, in that order; junction bases with no gene match: 3. Germline V lookup: CDR1 SGHNT, CDR2 YENEEA. In nucleotides, the CDR3 is TGTGCCAGCAGTCGGACTAGCGGGAACTACGAGCAGTACTTC. Amino acids: CASSRTSGNYEQYF.

This clone was detected once. The CDR3 nucleotides are TGTGCCAGTACCCCGGGCCGTTATGGCTACACCTTC. Residues: CASTPGRYGYTF. The rearrangement joins TRBV19 to TRBJ1-2; D gene ambiguous. CDR1 and CDR2 (germline): LNHDA, SQIVND (reference sequence). This CDR3 comprises 12 residues. The germline V and J ends were trimmed by 7 bases and 5 bases, with 11 bases remaining between them.